Described below is a single TCR beta chain sequence and its context. This sample is drawn from a study of blood T cell repertoires in COVID-19. In the study overall: The United States, Italy and Spain were the sources of the acute and convalescent COVID-19 samples.

The repertoire was sequenced with immunoSEQ multiplex PCR; TCRdb's copy has only in-frame clones and lacks some. The table shows roughly 20,000 clones, with about 88% occurring only once. The TCR originated in a human donor in a cohort sampled during active COVID-19. Sequencing was done on a sample of peripheral blood.

CDR3 loop: CASSSPIGEGVLNTEAFF. The CDR3 DNA reads TGCGCCAGCAGCTCCCCGATTGGAGAGGGGGTATTGAACACTGAAGCTTTCTTT. V gene TRBV5-1 combines with J gene TRBJ1-1; D is possibly TRBD1 (6 bases). V lost 3 bases to trimming and J lost 0 bases, with 21 bases between them. Germline CDR1 SGHRS, CDR2 YFSETQ. This CDR3 spans 18 amino acids.